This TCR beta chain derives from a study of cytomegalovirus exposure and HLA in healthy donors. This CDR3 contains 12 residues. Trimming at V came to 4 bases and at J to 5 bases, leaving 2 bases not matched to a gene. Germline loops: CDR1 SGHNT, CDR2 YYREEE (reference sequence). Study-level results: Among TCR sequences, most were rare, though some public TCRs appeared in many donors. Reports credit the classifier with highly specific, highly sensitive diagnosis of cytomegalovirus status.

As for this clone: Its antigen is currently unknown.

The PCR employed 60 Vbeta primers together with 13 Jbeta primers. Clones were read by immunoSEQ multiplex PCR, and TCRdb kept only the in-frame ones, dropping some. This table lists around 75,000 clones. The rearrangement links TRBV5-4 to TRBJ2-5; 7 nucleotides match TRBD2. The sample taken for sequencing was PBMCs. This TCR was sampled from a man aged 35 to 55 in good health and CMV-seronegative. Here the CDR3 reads CASSRGEETQYF. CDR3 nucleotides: TGTGCCAGCAGCCGGGGGGAGGAGACCCAGTACTTC.